This record concerns one TCR beta chain sequence. The protocol was immunoSEQ multiplex PCR, while the TCRdb copy is restricted to in-frame clones and leaves out a portion. The sample consists of roughly 76,000 clones, under 95% of them appearing once. The V gene end was trimmed by 2 bases and the J gene end by 6 bases; junction bases not matched to a gene: 3. This CDR3 contains 14 residues. The V gene's germline CDR1 is SEHNR and CDR2 FQNEAQ (reference sequence). This sample is drawn from a study of OX40 agonist ivuxolimab in advanced cancers. Across the study: Ivuxolimab, an agonistic anti-OX40 (CD134) antibody, was given to patients.

The sequence was collected from an adult with an advanced solid tumor such as melanoma, head and neck, liver or kidney cancer. The chain recombines TRBV7-9 with TRBJ1-5; 8 positions match TRBD1. The sample was CD4+ or CD8+ T cells sorted from blood, taken in a trial of the OX40 agonist ivuxolimab. CDR3 residues: CASSLPGTGQPQHF. CDR3 DNA sequence: TGTGCCAGCAGCTTACCCGGGACAGGTCAGCCCCAGCATTTT.